A selection of T cell receptor beta chains follows, all from one sample in a study of immune evolution from preneoplasia to lung adenocarcinoma. Libraries were prepared by immunoSEQ multiplex PCR; TCRdb keeps only in-frame clonotypes and omits some of them. The sample includes some 8,500 clones, 70% to 90% of them seen just once. The sample taken for sequencing was FFPE minimally invasive lung adenocarcinoma tissue. The source is a person aged 70 to 85 with lung adenocarcinoma. The CDR3 runs from the conserved cysteine through the conserved F or W. D genes are given only for firm matches. A clone size is listed for some rows: how often the clone was seen (once, few, many), or a class if it is expanded.

clone_size	d_call	v_call	j_call	cdr3_length	cdr3_aa	cdr3_nt
NA	TRBD1	TRBV11-1	TRBJ2-2	15	CASRRQGDGTGELFF	TGTGCCAGCCGCCGGCAGGGGGATGGCACCGGGGAGCTGTTTTTT
few	NA	TRBV5-1	TRBJ2-2	15	CASSLSDGNTGELFF	TGCGCCAGCAGCTTGTCTGACGGGAACACCGGGGAGCTGTTTTTT
NA	TRBD2	TRBV6-6	TRBJ2-1	16	CASSTRFSGGPNEQFF	TGTGCCAGCAGTACCCGTTTTAGCGGGGGGCCCAATGAGCAGTTCTTC
NA	NA	TRBV7-8	TRBJ1-1	16	CASSLGQGMVNTEAFF	TGTGCCAGCAGCTTAGGGCAGGGTATGGTGAACACTGAAGCTTTCTTT
NA	TRBD1	TRBV11-2	TRBJ2-7	15	CASSFHRGTSYEQYF	TGTGCCAGCAGCTTCCACAGGGGGACTTCCTACGAGCAGTACTTC
NA	NA	TRBV11-2	TRBJ1-1	15	CASSVGQTKPPEAFF	TGTGCCAGCAGCGTTGGACAAACCAAACCACCTGAAGCTTTCTTT
NA	NA	TRBV5-1	TRBJ2-7	16	CASSVLSPGTPYEQYF	TGCGCCAGCAGCGTACTAAGCCCCGGGACTCCCTACGAGCAGTACTTC
once	TRBD2	TRBV5-1	TRBJ2-1	15	CASSSRTSGGSEQFF	TGCGCCAGCAGCTCCCGGACTAGCGGGGGTTCTGAGCAGTTCTTC
NA	NA	TRBV4-1	TRBJ1-2	17	CASSQDPTARRLHGYTF	TGCGCCAGCAGCCAAGACCCGACCGCGAGGAGGTTGCATGGCTACACCTTC
NA	NA	TRBV2	TRBJ1-6	14	CASSEWAEDSPLHF	TGTGCCAGCAGTGAATGGGCGGAGGATTCACCCCTCCACTTT
NA	NA	TRBV21-1	TRBJ2-3	22	CASTWTSGDAHSLSNLTDTQYF	TGTGCCAGCACCTGGACTAGCGGGGATGCTCACTCCCTCTCGAACCTCACAGATACGCAGTATTTT
NA	NA	TRBV27	TRBJ2-3	15	CASSLYASRGDTQYF	TGTGCCAGCAGTTTATACGCCTCCCGGGGAGATACGCAGTATTTT
NA	NA	TRBV5-4	TRBJ2-1	14	CASSPLGVGNEQFF	TGTGCCAGCAGCCCTTTGGGGGTAGGGAATGAGCAGTTCTTC
NA	TRBD1	TRBV6-5	TRBJ2-1	14	CASKKGQAYNEQFF	TGTGCCAGCAAAAAGGGACAGGCGTACAATGAGCAGTTCTTC
NA	NA	TRBV7-9	TRBJ1-6	16	CASSLRRGAGNSPLHF	TGTGCCAGCAGCTTACGTCGGGGCGCGGGAAATTCACCCCTCCACTTT
NA	TRBD2	TRBV14	TRBJ2-2	17	CASSHTLAGDNTGELFF	TGTGCCAGCAGCCATACACTAGCGGGGGACAACACCGGGGAGCTGTTTTTT
NA	TRBD1	TRBV7-3	TRBJ1-1	15	CASSSTGGPWTEAFF	TGTGCCAGCAGCTCGACAGGGGGACCGTGGACTGAAGCTTTCTTT
NA	TRBD2	TRBV28	TRBJ2-1	15	CASSWPSGGVNEQFF	TGTGCCAGCAGTTGGCCTAGCGGGGGGGTTAATGAGCAGTTCTTC
NA	TRBD1	TRBV5-1	TRBJ1-1	14	CASSRDRWVTEAFF	TGCGCCAGCAGCAGGGACAGGTGGGTGACTGAAGCTTTCTTT
NA	TRBD1	TRBV18	TRBJ1-1	14	CASSLGQLNTEAFF	TGTGCCAGCTCACTGGGACAGCTAAACACTGAAGCTTTCTTT
NA	NA	TRBV5-4	TRBJ1-6	16	CASSIQSGGGVSPLHF	TGTGCCAGCAGCATACAGTCGGGGGGAGGGGTTTCACCCCTCCACTTT
NA	NA	TRBV5-1	TRBJ2-7	13	CASSSYGSYEQYF	TGCGCCAGCAGCTCTTACGGGTCCTACGAGCAGTACTTC
NA	TRBD1	TRBV18	TRBJ1-1	14	CASSATGGFTEAFF	TGTGCCAGCTCAGCGACAGGGGGCTTCACTGAAGCTTTCTTT
NA	NA	TRBV7-2	TRBJ1-6	14	CASRPPGLESPLHF	TGTGCCAGCAGGCCACCGGGTCTTGAGTCACCCCTCCACTTT
NA	NA	TRBV9	TRBJ1-2	13	CASSRAGTSGYTF	TGTGCCAGCAGCAGGGCAGGGACGAGCGGCTACACCTTC
NA	NA	TRBV28	TRBJ1-1	14	CASSRLSLNTEAFF	TGTGCCAGCAGTCGACTCTCCTTGAACACTGAAGCTTTCTTT
NA	NA	TRBV27	TRBJ1-2	13	CASSYWGGNGYTF	TGTGCCAGCAGTTATTGGGGAGGGAATGGCTACACCTTC
NA	NA	TRBV18	TRBJ1-1	15	CASSLRVVGMSEAFF	TGTGCCAGCTCATTAAGAGTGGTAGGGATGTCTGAAGCTTTCTTT
few	TRBD2	TRBV9	TRBJ2-5	15	CASSVSGGAWETQYF	TGTGCCAGCAGCGTCAGCGGGGGGGCCTGGGAGACCCAGTACTTC
NA	NA	TRBV19	TRBJ2-5	10	CATYQETQYF	TGTGCCACTTACCAAGAGACCCAGTACTTC
NA	NA	TRBV14	TRBJ2-7	13	CASSYVHSYEQYF	TGTGCCAGCAGCTACGTCCACTCCTACGAGCAGTACTTC
NA	NA	TRBV6-6	TRBJ2-2	15	CASSYGGGRTGELFF	TGTGCCAGCAGTTACGGAGGGGGGCGGACCGGGGAGCTGTTTTTT
NA	NA	TRBV7-6	TRBJ1-1	14	CASSSGRLNTEAFF	TGTGCCAGCAGCTCCGGGCGGCTTAACACTGAAGCTTTCTTT
NA	NA	TRBV11-2	TRBJ1-1	14	CASSLGTANTEAFF	TGTGCCAGCAGCTTAGGGACGGCGAACACTGAAGCTTTCTTT
NA	TRBD1	TRBV27	TRBJ2-1	16	CASSLTGQGVYNEQFF	TGTGCCAGCAGTTTGACGGGACAGGGTGTCTACAATGAGCAGTTCTTC
NA	TRBD1	TRBV5-6	TRBJ1-1	14	CASSPTGDFTEAFF	TGTGCCAGCAGCCCAACAGGGGACTTCACTGAAGCTTTCTTT
NA	NA	TRBV5-4	TRBJ2-1	14	CASSRTGQNNEQFF	TGTGCCAGCAGCCGGACCGGACAGAACAATGAGCAGTTCTTC
NA	NA	TRBV4-2	TRBJ1-1	14	CASSHPTAGSEAFF	TGTGCCAGCAGCCACCCTACGGCGGGGTCTGAAGCTTTCTTT
once	TRBD1	TRBV10-2	TRBJ1-2	14	CASKPGQGSGGYTF	TGCGCCAGCAAACCGGGACAGGGAAGTGGCGGCTACACCTTC
NA	TRBD1	TRBV2	TRBJ1-1	15	CASRDRGRVNTEAFF	TGTGCCAGCAGAGACAGGGGGCGTGTGAACACTGAAGCTTTCTTT